This TCR beta chain is from a study of T cell responses to AZD1222 COVID-19 vaccine. Points from the study as a whole: Two doses of AZD1222 preceded a rise in Spike-specific TCR breadth and depth. Among the donors, most were white British and more were female, and clonal diversity was possibly underestimated. Regions 160-218 and 743-854 dominated among vaccine-associated CD4 TCRs spanning spike.

As for this clone: Its target is unknown.

With V trimmed by 0 bases and J by 0 bases, 7 bases remained unmatched. This CDR3 is built from 16 residues. Germline CDR1 and CDR2: SQVTM and ANQGSEA. Libraries were prepared by immunoSEQ multiplex PCR; TCRdb keeps only in-frame clonotypes and omits some of them. Seen here are over 100,000 clones, more than 75% observed once, and the top ten hold about 4%. This sequence joins TRBV29-1 and TRBJ2-7, with 8 bases aligning to TRBD1. The origin of this receptor is an adult who received the AZD1222 COVID-19 vaccine. Here the sequenced sample was peripheral blood, taken 28 days after the second AZD1222 dose. CDR3 amino acids: CSVEEAGGLSSYEQYF. CDR3 nucleotide sequence: TGCAGCGTTGAAGAGGCAGGGGGCTTGAGCTCCTACGAGCAGTACTTC.